One T cell receptor (beta chain) is described in this entry. Germline V lookup: CDR1 MNHEY, CDR2 SVGAGI. V lost 6 bases to trimming and J lost 0 bases, with 8 bases between them. The CDR3 length is 13 residues. Sequencing used immunoSEQ multiplex PCR; TCRdb keeps in-frame clones, though not all of them. The table records approximately 37,000 clones, 88% of them present only once. The data were taken from a study of blood T cell repertoires in COVID-19. Study as a whole: PBMCs, B-cell-depleted T cells, or T cells were the source of the cDNA or gDNA that made up the material.

Sample: peripheral blood. The J gene is TRBJ1-1, the V gene TRBV6-5, with D perhaps TRBD1 (5 bases). The TCR was taken from a human donor in a cohort sampled during active COVID-19. In DNA, the CDR3 is TGTGCCAGCAGGCTACAGGTGAACACTGAAGCTTTCTTT. Translated, it gives CASRLQVNTEAFF.